This TCR beta chain was sequenced during a study of Graves' ophthalmopathy and Graves' hyperthyroidism. Study-wide findings and caveats: Most thyroid clonotypes with frequency above 0.001 were detected in blood too. Ophthalmopathy cases were distinguished from stable hyperthyroidism by a 13-signature model, reaching around 90% sensitivity and around 83% specificity.

This clonotype was observed once. The antigen is not known. A much larger clone differs by one base, so this may be a read error. Hyperthyroidism cases were recent diagnoses of under 2 months' duration in people aged 18 to 65. Certain patients were not enrolled. These were patients with other autoimmune diseases, uncontrolled infections, pregnancy or lactation. Per the germline V gene, CDR1 is LNHDA and CDR2 is SQIVND (reference sequence). The V gene end was trimmed by 7 bases and the J gene end by 10 bases; junction bases not matched to a gene: 8. The CDR3 length is 12 residues. The sequenced template was RNA, covering the TCR beta CDR3 region. The authors performed first-round RT-PCR with HTBI primers and then a second-round multiplex PCR. TCRdb ran MiXCR on the multiplex PCR reads and lists one entry per CDR3 protein. The profile shows about 600,000 distinct CDR3 sequences, less than 40% of them singletons.

The V and J genes are TRBV19 and TRBJ1-1, with 8 nucleotides matching TRBD1. The receptor's source is an adult man with Graves' hyperthyroidism. Sample: peripheral blood or thyroid tissue (not recorded which). CDR3: CASNQGAIGAFF. CDR3 coding DNA: TGTGCCAGTAATCAGGGGGCGATTGGAGCTTTCTTT.